The sequence of this T cell receptor beta chain was determined in a study of T cell responses to AZD1222 COVID-19 vaccine. Germline CDR1 ENHRY, CDR2 SYGVKD. This CDR3 is built from 13 residues. The V end lost 5 bases, the J end lost 2 bases, and 8 bases lay between the germline ends. Produced via immunoSEQ multiplex PCR; TCRdb's table is partial and in-frame only. In the table there are about 88,000 clones, about nine tenths of which are singletons. General study points: Only a handful of AZD1222 recipients were seropositive at baseline. All repertoire sampling was performed exclusively after the peak T cell response. The breadth and depth of Spike-specific TCRs increased once two AZD1222 doses had been given. Reportedly, close to half of spike-specific TCRs are directed against unmutated variant regions.

Note on this clone: Its antigen is as yet unknown.

The sequence derives from an adult who received the AZD1222 COVID-19 vaccine. The material sequenced was peripheral blood, taken 28 days after the second AZD1222 dose. The chain employs TRBV10-3 and TRBJ2-3; no definite D call. This CDR3 reads CAISLSTTDTQYF. DNA of the CDR3: TGTGCCATCAGTCTTTCTACCACAGATACGCAGTATTTT.